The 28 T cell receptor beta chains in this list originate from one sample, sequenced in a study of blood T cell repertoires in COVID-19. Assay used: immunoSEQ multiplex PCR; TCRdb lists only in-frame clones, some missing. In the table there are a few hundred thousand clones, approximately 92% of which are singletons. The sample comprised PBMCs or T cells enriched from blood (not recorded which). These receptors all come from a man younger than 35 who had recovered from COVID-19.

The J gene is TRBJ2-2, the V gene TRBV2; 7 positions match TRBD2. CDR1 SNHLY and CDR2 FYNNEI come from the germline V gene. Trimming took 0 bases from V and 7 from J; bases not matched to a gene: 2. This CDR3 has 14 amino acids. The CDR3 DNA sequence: TGTGCCAGCAGTGAAGCAGCGGGATACGGGGAGCTGTTTTTT. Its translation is CASSEAAGYGELFF.

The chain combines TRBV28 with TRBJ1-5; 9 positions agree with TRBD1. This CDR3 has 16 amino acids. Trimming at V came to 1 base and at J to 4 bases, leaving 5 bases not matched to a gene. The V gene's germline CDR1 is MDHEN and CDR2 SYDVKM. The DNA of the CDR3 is TGTGCCAGCAGTTTATTTGGGACAGGGAAAAATCAGCCCCAGCATTTT. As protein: CASSLFGTGKNQPQHF.

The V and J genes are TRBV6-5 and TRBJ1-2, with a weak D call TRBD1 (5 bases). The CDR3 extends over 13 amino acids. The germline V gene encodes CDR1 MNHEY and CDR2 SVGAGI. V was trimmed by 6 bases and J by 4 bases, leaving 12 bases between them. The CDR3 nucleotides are TGTGCCAGCAGCCCCGACAGCTTCTATGGCTACACCTTC. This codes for CASSPDSFYGYTF.

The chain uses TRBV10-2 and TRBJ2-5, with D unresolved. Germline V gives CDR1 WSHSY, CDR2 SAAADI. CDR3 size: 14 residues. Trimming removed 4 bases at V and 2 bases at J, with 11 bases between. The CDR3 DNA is TGCGCCAGCAGTGGCGGATCCAAACAAGAGACCCAGTACTTC. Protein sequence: CASSGGSKQETQYF.

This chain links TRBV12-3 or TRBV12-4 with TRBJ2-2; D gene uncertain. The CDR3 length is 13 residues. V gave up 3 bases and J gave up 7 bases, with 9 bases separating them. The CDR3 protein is CASSFDWSGELFF. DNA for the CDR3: TGTGCCAGCAGTTTTGACTGGAGCGGGGAGCTGTTTTTT.

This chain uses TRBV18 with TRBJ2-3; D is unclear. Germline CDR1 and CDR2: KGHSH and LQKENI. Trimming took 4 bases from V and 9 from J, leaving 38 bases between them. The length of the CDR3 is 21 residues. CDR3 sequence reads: CASSLNLDVVSRRPTSLTQYF. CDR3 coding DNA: TGTGCCAGCTCACTGAACCTGGATGTGGTGTCGAGGCGGCCAACCAGTTTAACGCAGTATTTT.

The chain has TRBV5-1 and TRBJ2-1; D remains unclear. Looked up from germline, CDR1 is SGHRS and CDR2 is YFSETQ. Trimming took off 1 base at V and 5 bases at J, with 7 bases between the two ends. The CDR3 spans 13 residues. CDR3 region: CASSLTINNEQFF. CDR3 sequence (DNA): TGCGCCAGCAGCTTGACTATTAACAATGAGCAGTTCTTC. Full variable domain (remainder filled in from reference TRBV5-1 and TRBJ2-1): KAGVTQTPRYLIKTRGQQVTLSCSPISGHRSVSWYQQTPGQGLQFLFEYFSETQRNKGNFPGRFSGRQFSNSRSEMNVSTLELGDSALYLCASSLTINNEQFFGPGTRLTVL.

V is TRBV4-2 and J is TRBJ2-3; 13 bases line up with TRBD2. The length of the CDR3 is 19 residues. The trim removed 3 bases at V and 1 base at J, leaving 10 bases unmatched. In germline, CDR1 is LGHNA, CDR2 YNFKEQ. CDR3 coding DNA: TGTGCCAGCAGCCAGGGCAGAACTAGCGGGAGGGAGGGCACAGATACGCAGTATTTT. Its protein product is CASSQGRTSGREGTDTQYF.

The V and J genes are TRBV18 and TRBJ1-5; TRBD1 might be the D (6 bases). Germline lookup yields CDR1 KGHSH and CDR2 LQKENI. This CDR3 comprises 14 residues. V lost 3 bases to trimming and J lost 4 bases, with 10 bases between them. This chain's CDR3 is CASSPRDKNQPQHF. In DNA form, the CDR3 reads TGTGCCAGCTCACCCCGGGACAAAAATCAGCCCCAGCATTTT.

CDR3 sequence: CASSFGLAYEQYF. The DNA of the CDR3 is TGTGCCAGCAGCTTTGGTCTAGCCTACGAGCAGTACTTC. V and J are TRBV5-4 and TRBJ2-7; D gene uncertain. Trimming left V 2 bases short and J 2 bases short, with 8 bases between. This CDR3 is built from 13 residues. The germline V gene has CDR1 SGHNT and CDR2 YYREEE (reference sequence).

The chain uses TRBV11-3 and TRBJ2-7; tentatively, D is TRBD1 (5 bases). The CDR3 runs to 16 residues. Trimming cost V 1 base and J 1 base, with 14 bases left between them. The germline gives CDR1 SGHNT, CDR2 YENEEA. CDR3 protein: CASSLGGRDRSYEQYF. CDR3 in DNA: TGTGCCAGCAGCTTAGGTGGCAGGGATCGATCCTACGAGCAGTACTTC.

The CDR3 bases are TGCGCCAGCAGTGAGAGATTTCAGGCTTTCTTT. Amino acids: CASSERFQAFF. This chain uses TRBV10-2 with TRBJ1-1; D remains ambiguous. Trimming took 2 bases from V and 11 from J, leaving 9 bases between them. Germline CDR1 and CDR2: WSHSY and SAAADI. CDR3 length: 11 amino acids.

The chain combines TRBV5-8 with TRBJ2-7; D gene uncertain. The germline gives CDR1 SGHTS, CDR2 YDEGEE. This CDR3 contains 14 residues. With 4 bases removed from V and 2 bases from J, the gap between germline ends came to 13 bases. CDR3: CASSPLVTPYEQYF. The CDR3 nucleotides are TGTGCCAGCAGCCCCTTGGTCACACCCTACGAGCAGTACTTC.

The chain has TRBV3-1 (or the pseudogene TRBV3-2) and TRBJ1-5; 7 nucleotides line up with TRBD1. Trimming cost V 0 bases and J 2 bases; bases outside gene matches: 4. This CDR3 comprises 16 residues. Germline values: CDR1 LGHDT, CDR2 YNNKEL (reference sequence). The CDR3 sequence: CASSQETGEGNQPQHF. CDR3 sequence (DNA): TGTGCCAGCAGCCAAGAAACAGGGGAAGGCAATCAGCCCCAGCATTTT.

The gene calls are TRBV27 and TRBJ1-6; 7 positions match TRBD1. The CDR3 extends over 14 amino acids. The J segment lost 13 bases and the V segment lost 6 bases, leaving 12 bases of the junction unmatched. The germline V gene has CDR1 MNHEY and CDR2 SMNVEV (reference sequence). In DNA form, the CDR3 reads TGTGCCAGCAGCTCCGACAGGGATTTCTTGCCCCTCCACTTT. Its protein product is CASSSDRDFLPLHF.

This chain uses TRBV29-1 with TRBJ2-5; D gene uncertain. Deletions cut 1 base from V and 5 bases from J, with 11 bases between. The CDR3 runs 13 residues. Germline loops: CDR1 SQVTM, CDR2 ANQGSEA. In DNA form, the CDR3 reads TGCAGCGTTGAAGGTCCTAGTCCGGAGACCCAGTACTTC. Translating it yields CSVEGPSPETQYF.

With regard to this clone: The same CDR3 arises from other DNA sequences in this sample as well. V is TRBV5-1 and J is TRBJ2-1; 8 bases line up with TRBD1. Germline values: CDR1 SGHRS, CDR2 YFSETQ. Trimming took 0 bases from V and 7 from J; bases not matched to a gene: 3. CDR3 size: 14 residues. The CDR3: CASSLGTGRNEQFF. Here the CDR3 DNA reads TGCGCCAGCAGCTTGGGGACAGGGAGGAATGAGCAGTTCTTC.

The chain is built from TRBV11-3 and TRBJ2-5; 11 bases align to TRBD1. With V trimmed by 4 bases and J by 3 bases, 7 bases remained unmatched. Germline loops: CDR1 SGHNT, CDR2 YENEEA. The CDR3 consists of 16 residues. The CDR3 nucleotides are TGTGCCAGCAGCTCTGGGGACAGGGGGAATAAAGAGACCCAGTACTTC. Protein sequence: CASSSGDRGNKETQYF.

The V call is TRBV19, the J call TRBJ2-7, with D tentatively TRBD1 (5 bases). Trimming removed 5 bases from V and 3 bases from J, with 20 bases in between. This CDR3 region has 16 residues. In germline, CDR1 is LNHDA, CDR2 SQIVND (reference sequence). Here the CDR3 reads CASSQTLAGWYYEQYF. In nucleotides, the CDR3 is TGTGCCAGTAGTCAAACTTTAGCAGGGTGGTACTACGAGCAGTACTTC.

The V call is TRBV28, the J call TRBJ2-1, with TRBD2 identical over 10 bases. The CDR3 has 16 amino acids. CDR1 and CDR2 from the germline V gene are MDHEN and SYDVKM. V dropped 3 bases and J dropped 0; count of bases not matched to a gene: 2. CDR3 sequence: CASSFPSGSSYNEQFF. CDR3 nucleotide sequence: TGTGCCAGCAGTTTTCCTAGCGGGAGCTCCTACAATGAGCAGTTCTTC.

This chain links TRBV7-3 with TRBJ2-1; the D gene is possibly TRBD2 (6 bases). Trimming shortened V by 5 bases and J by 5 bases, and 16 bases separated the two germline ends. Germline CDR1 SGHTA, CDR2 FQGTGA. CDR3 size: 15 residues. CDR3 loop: CASSKSGGLNNEQFF. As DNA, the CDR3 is TGTGCCAGCAGCAAGTCCGGGGGTCTAAACAATGAGCAGTTCTTC.

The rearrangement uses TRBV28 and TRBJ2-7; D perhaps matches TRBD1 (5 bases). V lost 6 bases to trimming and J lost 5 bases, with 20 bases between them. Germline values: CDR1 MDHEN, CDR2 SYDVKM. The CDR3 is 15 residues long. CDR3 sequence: CASSQPQGPPDEQYF. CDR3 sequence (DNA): TGTGCCAGCAGCCAACCTCAGGGTCCACCAGACGAGCAGTACTTC.

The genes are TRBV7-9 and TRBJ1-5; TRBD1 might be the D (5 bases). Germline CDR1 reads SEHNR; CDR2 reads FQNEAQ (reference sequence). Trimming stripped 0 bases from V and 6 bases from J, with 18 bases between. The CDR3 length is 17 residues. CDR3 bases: TGTGCCAGCAGCTTAGCTTATATCCGGGGGGAGGTTCAGCCCCAGCATTTT. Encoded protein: CASSLAYIRGEVQPQHF. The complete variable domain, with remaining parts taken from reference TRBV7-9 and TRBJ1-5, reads DTGVSQNPRHKITKRGQNVTFRCDPISEHNRLYWYRQTLGQGPEFLTYFQNEAQLEKSRLLSDRFSAERPKGSFSTLEIQRTEQGDSAMYLCASSLAYIRGEVQPQHFGDGTRLSIL.

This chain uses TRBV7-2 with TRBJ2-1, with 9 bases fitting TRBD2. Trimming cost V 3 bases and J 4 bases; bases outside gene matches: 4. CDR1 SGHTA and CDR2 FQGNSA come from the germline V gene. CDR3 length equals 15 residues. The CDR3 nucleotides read TGTGCCAGCAGCTTGAGTAGCGGGAGATACAATGAGCAGTTCTTC. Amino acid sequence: CASSLSSGRYNEQFF.

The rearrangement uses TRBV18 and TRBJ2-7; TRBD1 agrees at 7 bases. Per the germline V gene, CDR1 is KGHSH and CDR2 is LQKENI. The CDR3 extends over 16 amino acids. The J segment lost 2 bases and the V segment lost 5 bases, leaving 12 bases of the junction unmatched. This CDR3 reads CASSAYSTGTAYEQYF. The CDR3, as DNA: TGTGCCAGCTCAGCATACTCGACAGGGACGGCCTACGAGCAGTACTTC.

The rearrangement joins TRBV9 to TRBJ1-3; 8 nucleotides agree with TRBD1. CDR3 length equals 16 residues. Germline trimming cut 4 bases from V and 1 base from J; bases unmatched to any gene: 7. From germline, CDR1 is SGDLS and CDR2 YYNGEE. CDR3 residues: CASSTLDRGSGNTIYF. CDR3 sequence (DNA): TGTGCCAGCAGCACCTTAGACAGGGGTTCTGGAAACACCATATATTTT.

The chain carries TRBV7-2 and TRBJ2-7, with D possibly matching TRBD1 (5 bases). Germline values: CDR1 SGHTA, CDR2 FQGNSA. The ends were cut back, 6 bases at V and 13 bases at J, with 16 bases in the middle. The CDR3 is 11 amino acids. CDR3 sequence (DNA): TGTGCCAGCAGTCAGGGTACTGCGAAATACTTC. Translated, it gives CASSQGTAKYF.

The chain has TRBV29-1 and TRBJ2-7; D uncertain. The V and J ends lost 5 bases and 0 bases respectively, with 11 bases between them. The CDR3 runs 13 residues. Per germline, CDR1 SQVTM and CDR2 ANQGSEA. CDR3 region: CSVQTVTSYEQYF. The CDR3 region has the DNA TGCAGCGTTCAGACTGTAACCTCCTACGAGCAGTACTTC.